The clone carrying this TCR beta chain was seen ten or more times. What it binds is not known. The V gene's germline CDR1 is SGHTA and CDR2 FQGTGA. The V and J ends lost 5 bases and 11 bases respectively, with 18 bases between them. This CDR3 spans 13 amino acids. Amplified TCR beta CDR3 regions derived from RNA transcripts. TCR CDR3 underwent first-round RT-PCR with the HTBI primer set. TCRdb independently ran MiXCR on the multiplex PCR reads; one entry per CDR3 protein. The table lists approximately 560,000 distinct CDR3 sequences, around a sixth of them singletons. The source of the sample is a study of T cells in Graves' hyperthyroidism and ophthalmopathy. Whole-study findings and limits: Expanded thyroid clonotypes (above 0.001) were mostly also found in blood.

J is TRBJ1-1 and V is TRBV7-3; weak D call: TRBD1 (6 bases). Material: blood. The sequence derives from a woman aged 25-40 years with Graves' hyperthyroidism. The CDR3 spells CASSASPGADAFF. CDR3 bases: TGTGCCAGCAGCGCCTCCCCGGGGGCCGATGCTTTCTTT.